This TCR beta chain was identified in a study of T-cell reconstitution after alpha-beta-depleted transplantation in children. Germline V lookup: CDR1 LGHNA, CDR2 YSLEER. V lost 0 bases and J 3 bases, leaving 12 bases between the germline ends. The CDR3 totals 15 residues. In its sample, this clonotype was seen many times. Its antigen is not identified. Unique molecular identifiers were used in preparing the TCRbeta library. From the PCR reads, TCRdb called clonotypes with MiXCR, one entry per CDR3 protein. The sample carries 540,000 or so distinct CDR3 sequences, 20% to 25% recorded once. General observations from the study: Where some patients showed high TCRbeta diversity at day 60, it came from recipient T cells and thymic progenitors that had survived.

The receptor comes from a boy less than two years old who had a stem cell transplant for acute myeloid leukemia, so the T cells may come from the graft donor. V is TRBV4-3 and J is TRBJ2-7; perhaps TRBD2 as D (5 bases). The sequenced sample was PBMCs, mostly from graft donor cells, obtained 360 days after TCRalphabeta/CD19-depleted stem cell transplant. The CDR3 region is CASSQDSLAGYEQYF. CDR3 coding DNA: TGCGCCAGCAGCCAAGACAGCCTAGCAGGCTACGAGCAGTACTTC.